The rows below give T cell receptor beta chains drawn from one sample of a study of blood T cell repertoires in COVID-19. Profiling relied on immunoSEQ multiplex PCR, and the TCRdb table lists in-frame clones only, not all of them. Of about 120,000 clones listed, 85% to 90% are singletons. Specimen: peripheral blood. The receptors stem from a woman in her fifties or sixties with acute or convalescent COVID-19. CDR3s include the opening cysteine and the closing phenylalanine or tryptophan. Each record gives: CDR3 length, J gene, D gene, clone size, V gene, CDR3 protein, CDR3 DNA. A D gene is named only where the DNA matches it firmly. Part of the rows lack a size; the others show once, few, many or a class for expanded clones.

cdr3_length: 14
j_call: TRBJ1-1
d_call: -
clone_size: -
v_call: TRBV6-5
cdr3_aa: CASSSSTVPNEAFF
cdr3_nt: TGTGCCAGCAGTTCATCGACAGTTCCGAATGAAGCTTTCTTT

cdr3_length: 12
j_call: TRBJ1-5
d_call: -
clone_size: -
v_call: TRBV6-2/TRBV6-3
cdr3_aa: CASSSPNQPQHF
cdr3_nt: TGTGCCAGCAGTAGCCCTAATCAGCCCCAGCATTTT

cdr3_length: 15
j_call: TRBJ1-2
d_call: TRBD1
clone_size: -
v_call: TRBV24-1
cdr3_aa: CATSEGQGALGGYTF
cdr3_nt: TGTGCCACCAGTGAAGGACAGGGGGCTCTTGGGGGCTACACCTTC

cdr3_length: 16
j_call: TRBJ2-1
d_call: TRBD2
clone_size: -
v_call: TRBV10-3
cdr3_aa: CAISDLGLAGADEQFF
cdr3_nt: TGTGCCATCAGTGACCTGGGACTAGCGGGGGCGGATGAGCAGTTCTTC

cdr3_length: 13
j_call: TRBJ1-2
d_call: -
clone_size: -
v_call: TRBV29-1
cdr3_aa: CSVRAGTGYGYTF
cdr3_nt: TGCAGCGTTCGGGCCGGGACTGGCTATGGCTACACCTTC

cdr3_length: 18
j_call: TRBJ1-6
d_call: -
clone_size: few
v_call: TRBV27
cdr3_aa: CASAPRGDFTAYNSPLHF
cdr3_nt: TGTGCCAGCGCCCCCCGAGGAGACTTTACGGCCTATAATTCACCCCTCCACTTT

cdr3_length: 12
j_call: TRBJ1-2
d_call: -
clone_size: -
v_call: TRBV3-1/TRBV3-2
cdr3_aa: CASSPSNYGYTF
cdr3_nt: TGTGCCAGCAGCCCGTCGAACTATGGCTACACCTTC

cdr3_length: 17
j_call: TRBJ2-2
d_call: TRBD2
clone_size: -
v_call: TRBV9
cdr3_aa: CASSVDGSGSLTGELFF
cdr3_nt: TGTGCCAGCAGCGTAGACGGTAGCGGGAGCCTCACCGGGGAGCTGTTTTTT

cdr3_length: 17
j_call: TRBJ2-3
d_call: TRBD1
clone_size: -
v_call: TRBV15
cdr3_aa: CATSRTRRTGGTDTQYF
cdr3_nt: TGTGCCACCAGCCGTACCCGGAGGACAGGGGGCACAGATACGCAGTATTTT

cdr3_length: 14
j_call: TRBJ1-1
d_call: -
clone_size: -
v_call: TRBV9
cdr3_aa: CASSPPFGLTEAFF
cdr3_nt: TGTGCCAGCAGCCCCCCGTTTGGCCTCACTGAAGCTTTCTTT

cdr3_length: 14
j_call: TRBJ1-1
d_call: -
clone_size: medium-sized
v_call: TRBV4-1
cdr3_aa: CASTLPGGNTEAFF
cdr3_nt: TGCGCCAGCACCCTACCGGGGGGGAACACTGAAGCTTTCTTT

cdr3_length: 15
j_call: TRBJ1-6
d_call: TRBD1
clone_size: -
v_call: TRBV19
cdr3_aa: CASSPPGQYNSPLHF
cdr3_nt: TGTGCCAGTAGTCCGCCGGGACAGTATAATTCACCCCTCCACTTT

cdr3_length: 10
j_call: TRBJ2-7
d_call: -
clone_size: -
v_call: TRBV24-1
cdr3_aa: CATNQNEQYF
cdr3_nt: TGTGCCACCAATCAGAACGAGCAGTACTTC

cdr3_length: 12
j_call: TRBJ1-2
d_call: TRBD1
clone_size: -
v_call: TRBV30
cdr3_aa: CAWNQGVYGYTF
cdr3_nt: TGTGCCTGGAACCAGGGGGTCTATGGCTACACCTTC

cdr3_length: 14
j_call: TRBJ1-2
d_call: -
clone_size: -
v_call: TRBV18
cdr3_aa: CASSQTDLDYGYTF
cdr3_nt: TGTGCCAGCTCACAGACTGATCTGGATTATGGCTACACCTTC

cdr3_length: 16
j_call: TRBJ2-7
d_call: TRBD2
clone_size: -
v_call: TRBV10-3
cdr3_aa: CAIAVKREGYSYEQYF
cdr3_nt: TGTGCCATCGCGGTTAAGCGGGAGGGCTACTCCTACGAGCAGTACTTC

cdr3_length: 14
j_call: TRBJ1-2
d_call: TRBD1
clone_size: -
v_call: TRBV6-5
cdr3_aa: CASNPGQDGSGYTF
cdr3_nt: TGTGCCAGCAACCCCGGACAGGACGGGAGTGGCTACACCTTC

cdr3_length: 16
j_call: TRBJ1-2
d_call: TRBD1
clone_size: -
v_call: TRBV9
cdr3_aa: CASSAVNTGGSYGYTF
cdr3_nt: TGTGCCAGCAGCGCTGTTAATACAGGGGGCAGCTATGGCTACACCTTC

cdr3_length: 13
j_call: TRBJ1-1
d_call: TRBD1
clone_size: few
v_call: TRBV6-4
cdr3_aa: CASSQDRATEAFF
cdr3_nt: TGTGCCAGCAGTCAGGACAGGGCTACTGAAGCTTTCTTT

cdr3_length: 16
j_call: TRBJ2-1
d_call: TRBD2
clone_size: once
v_call: TRBV18
cdr3_aa: CASSPPPERGYNEQFF
cdr3_nt: TGTGCCAGCTCACCACCGCCTGAGCGGGGTTACAATGAGCAGTTCTTC

cdr3_length: 16
j_call: TRBJ2-5
d_call: TRBD2
clone_size: -
v_call: TRBV9
cdr3_aa: CASSAGTSGRYETQYF
cdr3_nt: TGTGCCAGCAGCGCGGGGACTAGCGGGAGATATGAGACCCAGTACTTC

cdr3_length: 10
j_call: TRBJ2-3
d_call: -
clone_size: -
v_call: TRBV25-1
cdr3_aa: CASSSGSQYF
cdr3_nt: TGTGCCAGCTCAAGCGGTTCGCAGTATTTT

cdr3_length: 12
j_call: TRBJ1-2
d_call: TRBD1
clone_size: -
v_call: TRBV30
cdr3_aa: CAWSAQGQAHTF
cdr3_nt: TGTGCCTGGAGTGCTCAAGGACAGGCCCACACCTTC

cdr3_length: 14
j_call: TRBJ2-1
d_call: -
clone_size: -
v_call: TRBV5-5
cdr3_aa: CASSLTGPPNEQFF
cdr3_nt: TGTGCCAGCAGCTTAACAGGTCCCCCCAATGAGCAGTTCTTC

cdr3_length: 16
j_call: TRBJ2-7
d_call: TRBD2
clone_size: once
v_call: TRBV18
cdr3_aa: CASSPGEGLPSYEQYF
cdr3_nt: TGTGCCAGCTCACCGGGGGAGGGCCTGCCCTCCTACGAGCAGTACTTC

cdr3_length: 14
j_call: TRBJ1-2
d_call: -
clone_size: -
v_call: TRBV10-1
cdr3_aa: CASPPLPGPHGYTF
cdr3_nt: TGCGCCAGTCCTCCACTGCCGGGTCCCCATGGCTACACCTTC

cdr3_length: 16
j_call: TRBJ2-1
d_call: TRBD2
clone_size: once
v_call: TRBV4-1
cdr3_aa: CASSQARAGVHNEQFF
cdr3_nt: TGCGCCAGCAGCCAAGCAAGGGCGGGGGTACACAATGAGCAGTTCTTC

cdr3_length: 15
j_call: TRBJ2-5
d_call: -
clone_size: -
v_call: TRBV7-6
cdr3_aa: CASSLNGRAQETQYF
cdr3_nt: TGTGCCAGCAGCTTGAACGGGAGAGCACAAGAGACCCAGTACTTC

cdr3_length: 12
j_call: TRBJ1-1
d_call: -
clone_size: -
v_call: TRBV7-9
cdr3_aa: CASWGFGTEAFF
cdr3_nt: TGTGCCAGCTGGGGCTTCGGCACTGAAGCTTTCTTT

cdr3_length: 15
j_call: TRBJ1-6
d_call: -
clone_size: -
v_call: TRBV4-3
cdr3_aa: CASSQDIRSNSPLHF
cdr3_nt: TGCGCCAGCAGCCAAGATATTCGGTCTAATTCACCCCTCCACTTT

cdr3_length: 14
j_call: TRBJ2-3
d_call: -
clone_size: -
v_call: TRBV25-1
cdr3_aa: CASSLWSGTDTQYF
cdr3_nt: TGTGCCAGCAGTTTGTGGTCGGGCACAGATACGCAGTATTTT

cdr3_length: 15
j_call: TRBJ2-1
d_call: TRBD2
clone_size: -
v_call: TRBV20-1
cdr3_aa: CSASGLASSYNEQFF
cdr3_nt: TGCAGTGCTAGTGGACTAGCGAGCTCCTACAATGAGCAGTTCTTC

cdr3_length: 14
j_call: TRBJ2-3
d_call: -
clone_size: -
v_call: TRBV7-3
cdr3_aa: CASSPGQGSDTQYF
cdr3_nt: TGTGCCAGCAGCCCCGGGCAGGGGTCAGATACGCAGTATTTT

cdr3_length: 16
j_call: TRBJ2-5
d_call: -
clone_size: -
v_call: TRBV10-3
cdr3_aa: CAISEWGPSAGETQYF
cdr3_nt: TGTGCCATCAGTGAGTGGGGGCCAAGCGCAGGGGAGACCCAGTACTTC

cdr3_length: 15
j_call: TRBJ1-6
d_call: -
clone_size: many
v_call: TRBV5-1
cdr3_aa: CASSPSGTYHSPLHF
cdr3_nt: TGCGCCAGCAGCCCAAGCGGGACATACCATTCACCCCTCCACTTT

cdr3_length: 16
j_call: TRBJ2-1
d_call: TRBD1
clone_size: -
v_call: TRBV18
cdr3_aa: CASSPGATGSRSEQFF
cdr3_nt: TGTGCCAGCTCACCAGGGGCGACAGGGTCTCGCAGTGAGCAGTTCTTC

cdr3_length: 15
j_call: TRBJ1-3
d_call: -
clone_size: -
v_call: TRBV7-6
cdr3_aa: CASSLADSSGNTIYF
cdr3_nt: TGTGCCAGCAGCTTAGCCGACAGCTCTGGAAACACCATATATTTT

cdr3_length: 15
j_call: TRBJ2-7
d_call: TRBD2
clone_size: -
v_call: TRBV7-9
cdr3_aa: CASSRSLAGVNQQYF
cdr3_nt: TGTGCCAGCAGCCGATCCCTAGCGGGAGTTAACCAGCAGTACTTC

cdr3_length: 16
j_call: TRBJ1-3
d_call: TRBD1
clone_size: few
v_call: TRBV7-6
cdr3_aa: CASSPGQGVRGNTIYF
cdr3_nt: TGTGCCAGCAGCCCAGGACAGGGGGTTAGAGGAAACACCATATATTTT

cdr3_length: 15
j_call: TRBJ1-1
d_call: TRBD1
clone_size: few
v_call: TRBV23-1
cdr3_aa: CASSQSWDRGTEAFF
cdr3_nt: TGCGCCAGCAGTCAATCGTGGGACAGGGGCACTGAAGCTTTCTTT

cdr3_length: 15
j_call: TRBJ1-1
d_call: -
clone_size: -
v_call: TRBV5-4
cdr3_aa: CASSLRGIMNTEAFF
cdr3_nt: TGTGCCAGCAGCTTGCGGGGGATCATGAACACTGAAGCTTTCTTT

cdr3_length: 16
j_call: TRBJ2-1
d_call: -
clone_size: -
v_call: TRBV19
cdr3_aa: CASSTPTGITYNEQFF
cdr3_nt: TGTGCCAGTAGTACTCCGACAGGTATCACCTACAATGAGCAGTTCTTC

cdr3_length: 14
j_call: TRBJ1-2
d_call: -
clone_size: -
v_call: TRBV5-6
cdr3_aa: CASSLSRVDYGYTF
cdr3_nt: TGTGCCAGCAGCTTATCCCGGGTTGACTATGGCTACACCTTC

cdr3_length: 16
j_call: TRBJ2-1
d_call: TRBD2
clone_size: -
v_call: TRBV24-1
cdr3_aa: CATSDPSGGARNEQFF
cdr3_nt: TGTGCCACCAGTGATCCAAGCGGGGGGGCGAGGAATGAGCAGTTCTTC

cdr3_length: 13
j_call: TRBJ2-7
d_call: TRBD1
clone_size: few
v_call: TRBV6-5
cdr3_aa: CASTGTASYEQYF
cdr3_nt: TGTGCCAGTACCGGGACAGCCTCCTACGAGCAGTACTTC

cdr3_length: 14
j_call: TRBJ1-1
d_call: -
clone_size: -
v_call: TRBV3-1/TRBV3-2
cdr3_aa: CASSQAWTAVEAFF
cdr3_nt: TGTGCCAGCAGCCAAGCTTGGACAGCCGTTGAAGCTTTCTTT

cdr3_length: 15
j_call: TRBJ1-1
d_call: -
clone_size: few
v_call: TRBV4-1
cdr3_aa: CASSQGSTVNTEAFF
cdr3_nt: TGCGCCAGCAGCCAAGGCTCGACAGTGAACACTGAAGCTTTCTTT

cdr3_length: 16
j_call: TRBJ1-1
d_call: -
clone_size: few
v_call: TRBV5-1
cdr3_aa: CASSLGGGAGNTEAFF
cdr3_nt: TGCGCCAGCAGCTTGGGAGGAGGAGCTGGGAACACTGAAGCTTTCTTT

cdr3_length: 15
j_call: TRBJ2-1
d_call: -
clone_size: -
v_call: TRBV24-1
cdr3_aa: CATSDTRVTYNEQFF
cdr3_nt: TGTGCCACCAGTGATACTAGGGTTACTTACAATGAGCAGTTCTTC